Following are 32 T cell receptor beta chains from one sample sequenced in a study of T cells in localized non-small cell lung cancer. Measured with immunoSEQ multiplex PCR; TCRdb has only the in-frame clones, and not every one. The sample records more than 50,000 clones, over 75% being singletons. Sequenced here: peripheral blood, sampled before any cancer treatment. The receptors were sampled from a female donor at least 60 years old with stage II squamous cell lung carcinoma.

The J gene is TRBJ1-5, the V gene TRBV9, with unresolved D. This CDR3 spans 14 amino acids. The ends were cut back, 1 base at V and 2 bases at J, with 7 bases in the middle. The germline V gene encodes CDR1 SGDLS and CDR2 YYNGEE. The CDR3 here is CASSVQAGNQPQHF. The CDR3 nucleotides read TGTGCCAGCAGCGTACAGGCGGGCAATCAGCCCCAGCATTTT.

The chain employs TRBV9 and TRBJ1-1; D gene ambiguous. Trimming removed 0 bases at V and 1 base at J, with 7 bases between. Germline-derived CDR1 and CDR2 are SGDLS and YYNGEE. CDR3 length: 14 amino acids. The CDR3 bases are TGTGCCAGCAGCGTAGCTGTCGGGAACACTGAAGCTTTCTTT. Protein product: CASSVAVGNTEAFF.

Here the CDR3 DNA reads TGTGCCTGGGGGACAGGTGAGAACACTGAAGCTTTCTTT. This sequence encodes CAWGTGENTEAFF. The chain recombines TRBV30 with TRBJ1-1, with TRBD1 matching 8 bases. The CDR3 runs 13 residues. CDR1 GTSNPN and CDR2 SVGIG come from the germline V gene (reference sequence). Losses at the gene ends were 5 bases for V and 1 base for J; bases not matched to a gene: 3.

The V and J genes are TRBV7-9 and TRBJ2-1; TRBD2 matches at 13 bases. CDR1 and CDR2 from the germline V gene are SEHNR and FQNEAQ (reference sequence). This CDR3 region has 14 residues. Trimming at V came to 6 bases and at J to 9 bases, leaving 5 bases not matched to a gene. This chain's CDR3 is CASSLTSGGTEQFF. Written as DNA, the CDR3 is TGTGCCAGCAGTTTGACTAGCGGGGGGACTGAGCAGTTCTTC.

The chain links TRBV15 to TRBJ1-5; TRBD1 matches at 7 bases. J was trimmed by 4 bases and V by 2 bases; bases with no gene match: 2. This CDR3 comprises 14 residues. The V gene's germline CDR1 is LNHNV and CDR2 YYDKDF (reference sequence). CDR3 in DNA: TGTGCCACCAGCAGAAGACAGGGAAATCAGCCCCAGCATTTT. This codes for CATSRRQGNQPQHF.

The CDR3 region has the DNA TGTGCCAGCAGTTACTCGAAGGACAGGGCTTCGGCTGAAGCTTTCTTT. This translates into CASSYSKDRASAEAFF. This sequence joins TRBV6-6 and TRBJ1-1; 8 bases are shared with TRBD1. Unmatched junction bases numbered 9, after V lost 0 bases and J lost 6 bases. The CDR3 contains 16 residues. Germline V CDR1 and CDR2: MNHNY, SVGAGI (reference sequence).

V gene TRBV7-2 combines with J gene TRBJ1-4; D is unclear. The CDR3 totals 16 residues. Germline V CDR1 and CDR2: SGHTA, FQGNSA. V lost 5 bases and J 4 bases, leaving 17 bases between the germline ends. This CDR3 reads CASSEGLGSFNEKLFF. The DNA of the CDR3 is TGTGCCAGCAGCGAAGGTCTAGGTTCCTTTAATGAAAAACTGTTTTTT.

This clone came up many times. Here the CDR3 reads CASRMGAGNTEAFF. DNA of the CDR3: TGTGCCAGCAGAATGGGGGCAGGGAACACTGAAGCTTTCTTT. The chain couples TRBV27 to TRBJ1-1; D possibly corresponds to TRBD1 (6 bases). Per the germline V gene, CDR1 is MNHEY and CDR2 is SMNVEV (reference sequence). V lost 6 bases, J lost 1 base, and 12 bases lay in between. The CDR3 contains 14 residues.

The chain has TRBV11-2 and TRBJ2-7, with D unresolved. The CDR3 has 14 residues. V was trimmed by 4 bases and J by 0 bases, leaving 10 bases between them. Germline lookup yields CDR1 SGHAT and CDR2 FQNNGV. In nucleotides, the CDR3 is TGTGCCAGCAGCTCAGGTGGCAGCTCCTACGAGCAGTACTTC. Encoded protein: CASSSGGSSYEQYF.

J is TRBJ2-1 and V is TRBV11-3; tentative D call: TRBD1 (5 bases). This CDR3 is 13 amino acids long. Trimming shortened V by 5 bases and J by 4 bases, and 9 bases separated the two germline ends. Germline V gene data show CDR1 as SGHNT and CDR2 as YENEEA. The CDR3 region is CASSPQGYNEQFF. The CDR3 DNA follows: TGTGCCAGCAGCCCCCAGGGATACAATGAGCAGTTCTTC.

The sample holds one count of this clone. CDR3 region: CASRLNIAPLDEQFF. CDR3 DNA: TGTGCCAGCAGACTTAACATAGCGCCACTGGATGAGCAGTTCTTC. This sequence joins TRBV7-2 and TRBJ2-1; D is perhaps TRBD2 (5 bases). V lost 6 bases and J lost 8, with 20 bases in between. This CDR3 is built from 15 residues. The V gene's germline CDR1 is SGHTA and CDR2 FQGNSA.

The chain carries TRBV5-1 and TRBJ2-7; tentatively, D is TRBD2 (6 bases). Looked up from germline, CDR1 is SGHRS and CDR2 is YFSETQ. CDR3 length: 14 residues. Trimming left V 0 bases short and J 6 bases short, with 13 bases between. CDR3 sequence (DNA): TGCGCCAGCAGCTTGGCACCGCGGGGAGGCGAGCAGTACTTC. Encoded protein: CASSLAPRGGEQYF. The full variable domain, with the rest looked up from reference TRBV5-1 and TRBJ2-7, is KAGVTQTPRYLIKTRGQQVTLSCSPISGHRSVSWYQQTPGQGLQFLFEYFSETQRNKGNFPGRFSGRQFSNSRSEMNVSTLELGDSALYLCASSLAPRGGEQYFGPGTRLTVT.

The chain has TRBV7-6 and TRBJ2-1, with D possibly being TRBD1 (5 bases). Germline V CDR1 and CDR2: SGHVS, FNYEAQ. The CDR3 covers 14 residues. Trimming pared 4 bases from V and 10 bases from J, leaving 17 bases between. The CDR3 DNA sequence: TGTGCCAGCAGCTCCGGACACGCCGGTAGGGAGCAGTTCTTC. Amino acids: CASSSGHAGREQFF.

A word on this clone: An end of the junction does not agree with germline; a read error may underlie this. The chain links TRBV5-8 to TRBJ2-3; 9 bases agree with TRBD1. Germline lookup yields CDR1 SGHTS and CDR2 YDEGEE. This CDR3 has 11 amino acids. CDR3 protein: CASSLTGTGNF. In DNA form, the CDR3 reads TGTGCCAGCAGCTTAACCGGGACAGGGAATTTT.

This sequence joins TRBV7-9 and TRBJ2-7, with 8 bases aligning to TRBD2. J was trimmed by 2 bases and V by 5 bases; bases with no gene match: 8. The CDR3 is 15 residues long. Looked up from germline, CDR1 is SEHNR and CDR2 is FQNEAQ (reference sequence). The CDR3 sequence: CASSPRLARTYEQYF. CDR3 nucleotides: TGTGCCAGCAGCCCAAGACTAGCGAGAACCTACGAGCAGTACTTC.

The V call is TRBV6-1, the J call TRBJ1-2; D not certain. The CDR3 is 13 amino acids. Trimming cost V 2 bases and J 11 bases, with 15 bases left between them. Germline-derived CDR1 and CDR2 are MNHNS and SASEGT. CDR3 nucleotides: TGTGCCAGCAGTGAAAACGAATACGGGGAATACACCTTC. This sequence encodes CASSENEYGEYTF.

This clone was seen only once. V is TRBV13 and J is TRBJ1-2, with 7 bases fitting TRBD1. The CDR3 has 17 residues. The V segment lost 2 bases and the J segment 8 bases; nucleotides outside the gene matches: 17. Germline loops: CDR1 PRHDT, CDR2 FYEKMQ (reference sequence). The CDR3 DNA is TGTGCCAGCAGCTTACTCATGTTTGGACAGGCTATTTTGGGCTACACCTTC. The encoded protein is CASSLLMFGQAILGYTF.

This chain uses TRBV9 with TRBJ1-5; TRBD1 aligns across 7 bases. The CDR3 length is 16 residues. Unmatched junction bases numbered 10, after V lost 0 bases and J lost 7 bases. Germline-derived CDR1 and CDR2 are SGDLS and YYNGEE. CDR3 sequence (DNA): TGTGCCAGCAGCGTAGGGGCCGGCAGGGGGGGCCAGCCCCAGCATTTT. Amino acid sequence: CASSVGAGRGGQPQHF.

The chain carries TRBV30 and TRBJ2-7; 15 bases are a match to TRBD2. The CDR3 length is 17 residues. V lost 0 bases to trimming and J lost 5 bases; unmatched junction nucleotides: 8. The germline gives CDR1 GTSNPN, CDR2 SVGIG (reference sequence). CDR3 residues: CAWSVIRTSGGAHEQYF. In DNA form, the CDR3 reads TGTGCCTGGAGTGTAATCCGGACTAGCGGGGGGGCCCACGAGCAGTACTTC.

This rearrangement joins TRBV6-6 to TRBJ2-7; the D gene could be TRBD1 or TRBD2 (7 bases each). The CDR3 consists of 15 residues. V lost 1 base and J lost 3, with 13 bases in between. From germline, CDR1 is MNHNY and CDR2 SVGAGI (reference sequence). CDR3 amino acids: CASSYWGGGHYEQYF. The DNA of the CDR3 is TGTGCCAGCAGTTACTGGGGAGGGGGCCACTACGAGCAGTACTTC.

The J gene is TRBJ1-1, the V gene TRBV27, with no clear D. The V end lost 2 bases, the J end lost 1 base, and 8 bases lay between the germline ends. Germline values: CDR1 MNHEY, CDR2 SMNVEV (reference sequence). CDR3 length: 14 residues. CDR3 sequence: CASSLVGRNTEAFF. CDR3 nucleotides: TGTGCCAGCAGTTTAGTGGGCAGGAACACTGAAGCTTTCTTT.

The V call is TRBV5-1, the J call TRBJ1-1; the D gene is possibly TRBD1 (5 bases). Germline V gene sequence: CDR1 SGHRS, CDR2 YFSETQ. V lost 0 bases to trimming and J lost 0 bases, with 6 bases between them. This CDR3 has 14 amino acids. CDR3 residues: CASSLVGLNTEAFF. The CDR3 DNA reads as TGCGCCAGCAGCTTGGTGGGACTGAACACTGAAGCTTTCTTT.

V gene TRBV28 combines with J gene TRBJ2-7, with D possibly called TRBD1 or TRBD2 (5 bases each). V dropped 3 bases and J dropped 2 bases, with 17 bases sitting between them. Germline lookup yields CDR1 MDHEN and CDR2 SYDVKM. This CDR3 is built from 16 residues. CDR3: CASSFQRTGRAYEQYF. CDR3 in DNA: TGTGCCAGCAGTTTCCAAAGGACGGGACGAGCCTACGAGCAGTACTTC. The full variable domain, its missing parts supplied by reference TRBV28 and TRBJ2-7, is DVKVTQSSRYLVKRTGEKVFLECVQDMDHENMFWYRQDPGLGLRLIYFSYDVKMKEKGDIPEGYSVSREKKERFSLILESASTNQTSMYLCASSFQRTGRAYEQYFGPGTRLTVT.

J is TRBJ2-1 and V is TRBV27; TRBD2 aligns across 10 bases. The CDR3 consists of 16 residues. Per the germline V gene, CDR1 is MNHEY and CDR2 is SMNVEV (reference sequence). J was trimmed by 8 bases and V by 2 bases; bases with no gene match: 9. CDR3: CASSLRPSGGGDEQFF. In nucleotides, the CDR3 is TGTGCCAGCAGTTTAAGGCCTAGCGGGGGAGGAGATGAGCAGTTCTTC.

The chain combines TRBV29-1 with TRBJ2-7, with 12 positions matching TRBD1. CDR3 length: 16 residues. V shed 1 base and J 7 bases; nucleotides not matched to a gene: 11. The germline gives CDR1 SQVTM, CDR2 ANQGSEA. As DNA, the CDR3 is TGCAGCGTTGAAGGGAGGGGGGACAGGGGGCGTCGAGAGCAGTACTTC. Translated, it gives CSVEGRGDRGRREQYF.

This chain connects TRBV27 to TRBJ2-1; 7 bases align to TRBD1. The CDR3 totals 15 residues. With 6 bases clipped from V and 0 bases from J, the junction kept 5 bases outside the gene matches. Germline assignment: CDR1 MNHEY and CDR2 SMNVEV (reference sequence). CDR3 coding DNA: TGTGCCAGCAGCCCGACAGGGCGCTCCTACAATGAGCAGTTCTTC. Translated: CASSPTGRSYNEQFF.

This chain uses TRBV5-1 with TRBJ1-3, with D tentatively TRBD1 (5 bases). V lost 3 bases and J lost 2, with 9 bases in between. This CDR3 is built from 14 residues. The germline CDR1 and CDR2 sequences are SGHRS and YFSETQ. The DNA of the CDR3 is TGCGCCAGCAGCTCGGACACCACTGGAAACACCATATATTTT. Translated, it gives CASSSDTTGNTIYF.

V is TRBV29-1 and J is TRBJ2-1; 11 bases are a match to TRBD2. V was pared by 5 bases and J by 5 bases, with 5 bases of the junction left unmatched. The CDR3 is 14 residues long. In germline, CDR1 is SQVTM, CDR2 ANQGSEA. In DNA form, the CDR3 reads TGCAGCGTTCTTACTAGCGGGGGTAACAATGAGCAGTTCTTC. As protein: CSVLTSGGNNEQFF.

This chain connects TRBV6-1 to TRBJ2-7; 7 bases agree with TRBD1. Losses at the gene ends were 6 bases for V and 1 base for J; bases not matched to a gene: 9. Germline values: CDR1 MNHNS, CDR2 SASEGT. This CDR3 region has 15 residues. The CDR3 region is CASRDPGQKSYEQYF. Here the CDR3 DNA reads TGTGCCAGCAGGGATCCGGGACAGAAGTCCTACGAGCAGTACTTC.

The chain links TRBV5-1 to TRBJ1-2, with 8 bases aligning to TRBD1. Germline CDR1 reads SGHRS; CDR2 reads YFSETQ. This CDR3 is built from 14 residues. V dropped 3 bases and J dropped 6; count of bases not matched to a gene: 7. The CDR3 protein is CASSYYGQGDGYTF. The CDR3 bases are TGCGCCAGCAGCTACTATGGACAGGGAGATGGCTACACCTTC.

This clone came up a few times. The chain's CDR3 is CASGEDSYQPQHF. CDR3 DNA sequence: TGTGCTAGTGGCGAAGACAGTTATCAGCCCCAGCATTTT. This sequence joins TRBV12-5 and TRBJ1-5, with a tentative D call TRBD1 (5 bases). V was trimmed by 6 bases and J by 5 bases, leaving 11 bases between them. The CDR3 is made up of 13 amino acids. Per the germline V gene, CDR1 is LGHNT and CDR2 is FRNRAP.

The V and J genes are TRBV6-1 and TRBJ1-1, with 7 positions matching TRBD1. The CDR3 sequence is 14 residues long. The germline V gene encodes CDR1 MNHNS and CDR2 SASEGT. V lost 5 bases, J lost 0 bases, and 3 bases stayed unmatched. The CDR3 region has the DNA TGTGCCAGCAGTCTGACAGGGCTGAACACTGAAGCTTTCTTT. Translation: CASSLTGLNTEAFF.